This TCR beta chain was sequenced in a study of cytomegalovirus exposure and HLA in healthy donors. The study, taken as a whole, reports: Indistinguishability led to the exclusion of some V segments, TRBV6-2 and TRBV6-3 included. Later on, an analysis tied 15,000 to 20,000 TCR beta sequences to HLA alleles at 0.05 false discovery rate. Information on immune exposure was restricted to one variable (CMV serostatus).

On this clone: Its matching antigen is unknown.

The germline V gene has CDR1 MDHEN and CDR2 SYDVKM. This CDR3 has 15 residues. V lost 7 bases, J lost 3 bases, and 7 bases stayed unmatched. In the PCR, 60 Vbeta and 13 Jbeta primers were used. Produced via immunoSEQ multiplex PCR; TCRdb's table is partial and in-frame only. The sample carries around 160,000 clones, about 75% recorded once. The sample consisted of PBMCs. The chain couples TRBV28 to TRBJ1-3, with 9 bases matching TRBD1. The TCR sequence derives from a man aged 18 to 30 in good health and CMV-seropositive. This CDR3 is CASNQQGAGGNTIYF. CDR3 DNA sequence: TGTGCCAGCAACCAACAGGGGGCAGGTGGAAACACCATATATTTT.